Each of the 25 T cell receptor beta chains below was sequenced from the same sample in a study of cytomegalovirus exposure and HLA in healthy donors (dated by TCRdb to about 2017). The library was produced with the immunoSEQ multiplex PCR assay. For the multiplex PCR, a mixture combining 60 forward primers for TCR Vbeta segments and 13 reverse primers for TCR Jbeta segments was used. TCRdb carries this immuneACCESS record with in-frame sequences only. Its versions omit some clonotypes, under half of them owing to an unresolved V gene in the studies checked, with the rest unexplained. Present in this sample are around 72,000 clones, 70% to 80% of which were seen just once. The ten largest clonotypes hold around 6% of the sample. Sample: PBMCs. The receptor set was obtained from a man aged 45-65 years in good health and CMV-seronegative.

The chain links TRBV19 to TRBJ1-2, with D perhaps matching TRBD1 (5 bases). Trimming shortened V by 4 bases and J by 2 bases, and 14 bases separated the two germline ends. CDR3 length: 15 residues. Germline CDR1 and CDR2: LNHDA and SQIVND (reference sequence). CDR3 DNA: TGTGCCAGTAGTAAGAGGGGCGGAGGGAACTATGGCTACACCTTC. Translated: CASSKRGGGNYGYTF.

The V call is TRBV7-9, the J call TRBJ2-1, with a tentative D call TRBD2 (5 bases). The CDR3 is made up of 15 amino acids. Trimming removed 2 bases from V and 0 bases from J, with 8 bases in between. The V gene's germline CDR1 is SEHNR and CDR2 FQNEAQ (reference sequence). The CDR3 is CASSLPGSSYNEQFF. In DNA form, the CDR3 reads TGTGCCAGCAGCTTACCGGGGAGCTCCTACAATGAGCAGTTCTTC.

J is TRBJ2-3 and V is TRBV6-6, with 8 positions matching TRBD1. V trimming: 6 bases; J trimming: 1 base; junction bases outside the gene matches: 0. The CDR3 is made up of 13 amino acids. Germline V gives CDR1 MNHNY, CDR2 SVGAGI (reference sequence). CDR3 loop: CASRTGGTDTQYF. In DNA, the CDR3 is TGTGCCAGCAGGACAGGGGGCACAGATACGCAGTATTTT.

The J gene is TRBJ1-5, the V gene TRBV6-5; 8 nucleotides line up with TRBD1. There are 13 residues in the CDR3. The V segment lost 6 bases and the J segment 6 bases; nucleotides outside the gene matches: 4. Germline-derived CDR1 and CDR2 are MNHEY and SVGAGI. The CDR3 nucleotides read TGTGCCAGCAGGGAGACAGGGGTTCAGCCCCAGCATTTT. Translating it yields CASRETGVQPQHF.

The chain couples TRBV28 to TRBJ2-1, with TRBD2 matching over 7 bases. This CDR3 is 13 amino acids long. From germline, CDR1 is MDHEN and CDR2 SYDVKM. The CDR3 DNA is TGTGAAGAGGGGCTAGCGGCCTACAATGAGCAGTTCTTC. Translating it yields CEEGLAAYNEQFF.

The chain has TRBV7-2 and TRBJ1-4, with D perhaps matching TRBD1 (6 bases). The CDR3 is 14 residues long. Germline CDR1 and CDR2: SGHTA and FQGNSA. V was trimmed by 5 bases and J by 5 bases, leaving 12 bases between them. The CDR3 protein is CASSLGARNEKLFF. Here the CDR3 DNA reads TGTGCCAGCAGCCTGGGGGCGCGGAATGAAAAACTGTTTTTT.

The chain has TRBV10-3 and TRBJ1-1, with D uncertain. Germline CDR1 and CDR2: ENHRY and SYGVKD. Trimming took off 0 bases at V and 2 bases at J, with 4 bases between the two ends. CDR3 size: 13 residues. The CDR3 bases are TGTGCCATCAGTGAGTCCCAAAACACTGAAGCTTTCTTT. The encoded protein is CAISESQNTEAFF.

The chain is built from TRBV7-2 and TRBJ1-2, with D hard to call. With 4 bases removed from V and 7 bases from J, the gap between germline ends came to 13 bases. The CDR3 loop spans 13 amino acids. Germline V CDR1 and CDR2: SGHTA, FQGNSA. CDR3 residues: CASSSGRVFGYTF. The CDR3 DNA reads as TGTGCCAGCAGCTCGGGAAGGGTTTTTGGCTACACCTTC.

This clone came up a few times. The CDR3 nucleotides are TGTGCCAGCACCCCCTCCTCTCTAGCGGGGCGTGGGTGGGAGCAGTTCTTC. Protein: CASTPSSLAGRGWEQFF. The gene calls are TRBV28 and TRBJ2-1; 9 bases agree with TRBD2. Germline V gene sequence: CDR1 MDHEN, CDR2 SYDVKM. J gave up 10 bases and V 7 bases, and 20 bases lay outside the gene matches. CDR3 length: 17 residues.

The rearrangement joins TRBV28 to TRBJ1-2, with 8 nucleotides matching TRBD1. The V gene end was trimmed by 4 bases and the J gene end by 4 bases; junction bases not matched to a gene: 8. From germline, CDR1 is MDHEN and CDR2 SYDVKM. The CDR3 is made up of 15 amino acids. The CDR3 loop is CASSSWGQELYGYTF. CDR3 nucleotides: TGTGCCAGCAGTTCATGGGGACAGGAACTCTATGGCTACACCTTC.

The chain employs TRBV13 and TRBJ2-2; TRBD2 is a possible D gene (6 bases). The CDR3 is 16 residues long. Per germline, CDR1 PRHDT and CDR2 FYEKMQ (reference sequence). Deletions cut 2 bases from V and 4 bases from J, with 14 bases between. The CDR3 is CASSLIAGSSTGELFF. The CDR3 DNA is TGTGCCAGCAGCTTAATCGCGGGATCGAGCACCGGGGAGCTGTTTTTT.

The chain employs TRBV9 and TRBJ1-1, with unresolved D. The V and J ends lost 0 bases and 5 bases respectively, with 8 bases between them. Germline CDR1 reads SGDLS; CDR2 reads YYNGEE. This CDR3 has 13 amino acids. The CDR3 DNA is TGTGCCAGCAGCGTAGCCGCGAGAACTGAAGCTTTCTTT. Its translation is CASSVAARTEAFF. Using reference TRBV9 and TRBJ1-1 for the parts outside the CDR3, the full variable domain is DSGVTQTPKHLITATGQRVTLRCSPRSGDLSVYWYQQSLDQGLQFLIQYYNGEERAKGNILERFSAQQFPDLHSELNLSSLELGDSALYFCASSVAARTEAFFGQGTRLTVV.

This chain joins TRBV27 and TRBJ1-1; D perhaps matches TRBD1 (5 bases). Germline V gives CDR1 MNHEY, CDR2 SMNVEV (reference sequence). Trimming removed 6 bases at V and 1 base at J, with 12 bases between. CDR3 length equals 14 residues. DNA for the CDR3: TGTGCCAGCAGCGTCCGGGGGTGGAACACTGAAGCTTTCTTT. Translation gives CASSVRGWNTEAFF.

The chain couples TRBV19 to TRBJ2-7; D gene uncertain. Germline CDR1 reads LNHDA; CDR2 reads SQIVND (reference sequence). This CDR3 has 14 residues. The V end lost 5 bases, the J end lost 2 bases, and 13 bases lay between the germline ends. The DNA of the CDR3 is TGTGCCAGTAGTCCCGACTTGAGAGCCTACGAGCAGTACTTC. Its protein product is CASSPDLRAYEQYF.

A few counts support this clone. This chain connects TRBV5-1 to TRBJ2-7, with 7 bases that match TRBD2. The CDR3 is 14 residues long. CDR1 is SGHRS, CDR2 YFSETQ, per germline. The J segment lost 0 bases and the V segment lost 4 bases, leaving 4 bases of the junction unmatched. Here the CDR3 reads CASSASGSSYEQYF. CDR3 nucleotide sequence: TGCGCCAGCAGCGCTAGCGGCTCCTCCTACGAGCAGTACTTC.

This chain connects TRBV6-6 to TRBJ1-5; 7 nucleotides line up with TRBD1. The CDR3 has 12 residues. Germline CDR1 MNHNY, CDR2 SVGAGI (reference sequence). Unmatched junction bases numbered 1, after V lost 8 bases and J lost 3 bases. As DNA, the CDR3 is TGTGCCAGCGGGACAGCCAATCAGCCCCAGCATTTT. Protein sequence: CASGTANQPQHF.

CDR3 DNA: TGTGCCAGCAGCGTGACAGGGGGCTTTGCTGAAGCTTTCTTT. It translates to CASSVTGGFAEAFF. The chain couples TRBV7-3 to TRBJ1-1, with 10 bases lining up with TRBD1. After removal of 5 bases from V and 6 bases from J, the junction contained 6 bases not matched to a gene. The CDR3 spans 14 residues. Looked up from germline, CDR1 is SGHTA and CDR2 is FQGTGA. Variable domain in full (rest from reference TRBV7-3 and TRBJ1-1): GAGVSQTPSNKVTEKGKYVELRCDPISGHTALYWYRQSLGQGPEFLIYFQGTGAADDSGLPNDRFFAVRPEGSVSTLKIQRTERGDSAVYLCASSVTGGFAEAFFGQGTRLTVV.

The rearrangement uses TRBV27 and TRBJ2-1; 7 positions agree with TRBD2. CDR3 length equals 14 residues. V was clipped by 3 bases and J by 1 base; unmatched bases: 0. Germline V gene data show CDR1 as MNHEY and CDR2 as SMNVEV (reference sequence). The CDR3 sequence is CASSLRGSYNEQFF. Written as DNA, the CDR3 is TGTGCCAGCAGTTTGCGGGGGTCCTACAATGAGCAGTTCTTC.

The chain recombines TRBV6-5 with TRBJ1-4; D may be TRBD1 (6 bases). Per the germline V gene, CDR1 is MNHEY and CDR2 is SVGAGI. Trimming stripped 8 bases from V and 8 bases from J, with 18 bases between. This CDR3 has 14 amino acids. The DNA for the CDR3 is TGTGCCAGCGCCTCCGGGACATATATAGAAAAACTGTTTTTT. This gives the protein CASASGTYIEKLFF.

This sequence joins TRBV19 and TRBJ2-2; D may be TRBD2 (6 bases). The V end lost 7 bases, the J end lost 2 bases, and 14 bases lay between the germline ends. Germline CDR1 and CDR2: LNHDA and SQIVND (reference sequence). The CDR3 is 15 amino acids. CDR3 nucleotides: TGTGCCAGTAACAATCCGACTAGAAACACCGGGGAGCTGTTTTTT. Protein product: CASNNPTRNTGELFF.

This clone was observed a few times. The chain links TRBV5-1 to TRBJ2-2; the match to TRBD2 covers 7 bases. Trimming removed 7 bases from V and 3 bases from J; junction bases left unmatched: 9. Per germline, CDR1 SGHRS and CDR2 YFSETQ. CDR3 length equals 15 residues. The CDR3 coding sequence is TGCGCCAGCGAGGTGGGGACTAAGTACACCGGGGAGCTGTTTTTT. Translated: CASEVGTKYTGELFF.

The chain joins TRBV19 to TRBJ2-2, with 10 bases fitting TRBD2. The CDR3 consists of 18 residues. Germline lookup yields CDR1 LNHDA and CDR2 SQIVND (reference sequence). Germline trimming cut 5 bases from V and 4 bases from J; bases unmatched to any gene: 13. The chain's CDR3 is CASSATPSGSSVTGELFF. In DNA form, the CDR3 reads TGTGCCAGTAGTGCCACCCCTAGCGGGAGTTCGGTCACCGGGGAGCTGTTTTTT.

This clone has only a few counts. The J gene is TRBJ1-1, the V gene TRBV25-1; 7 bases are shared with TRBD1. V shed 5 bases and J 5 bases; nucleotides not matched to a gene: 5. Looked up from germline, CDR1 is MGHDK and CDR2 is SYGVNS. This CDR3 is 13 amino acids long. The CDR3 here is CASSSGGRTEAFF. The CDR3 DNA sequence: TGTGCCAGCAGTTCAGGGGGTAGGACTGAAGCTTTCTTT.

The rearrangement joins TRBV28 to TRBJ1-4; 8 bases map to TRBD1. CDR3 length: 15 residues. Per germline, CDR1 MDHEN and CDR2 SYDVKM. V trimming: 3 bases; J trimming: 8 bases; junction bases outside the gene matches: 8. The DNA of the CDR3 is TGTGCCAGCAGTTTCCGGGACAGGCTAATCGAAAAACTGTTTTTT. Translated: CASSFRDRLIEKLFF. Full variable domain (remainder filled in from reference TRBV28 and TRBJ1-4): DVKVTQSSRYLVKRTGEKVFLECVQDMDHENMFWYRQDPGLGLRLIYFSYDVKMKEKGDIPEGYSVSREKKERFSLILESASTNQTSMYLCASSFRDRLIEKLFFGSGTQLSVL.

V is TRBV9 and J is TRBJ1-6, with TRBD1 as a possible D gene (5 bases). The CDR3 is 15 residues long. Germline V lookup: CDR1 SGDLS, CDR2 YYNGEE. The germline V and J ends were trimmed by 0 bases and 14 bases, with 18 bases remaining between them. The CDR3 region is CASSVDGGGGFALHF. CDR3 bases: TGTGCCAGCAGCGTAGACGGGGGTGGGGGTTTCGCCCTCCACTTT.